A single sample gave rise to the 32 T cell receptor beta chains below, sequenced in a study of CD8 T cells in ankylosing spondylitis. Via MiXCR, TCRdb re-called the 5' RACE reads, giving one row per CDR3 protein. Of a few hundred thousand distinct CDR3 sequences listed, 12% are singletons. For these TCRs, the target antigens are not known. General study points: Blood of patients with ankylosing spondylitis appeared to be characterized by a TCR beta motif of eight or nine highly homologous variants.

Sequencing input: blood, either unsorted or a sorted T cell fraction (not recorded which). These receptors all come from a male donor with ankylosing spondylitis.

In this sample, this clonotype turned up a few times. V gene TRBV25-1 combines with J gene TRBJ1-1; 12 positions agree with TRBD1. The V and J ends lost 4 bases and 6 bases, in that order; junction bases with no gene match: 9. CDR1 and CDR2 (germline): MGHDK, SYGVNS. This CDR3 region has 16 residues. CDR3 residues: CASSGGQGAEGSEAFF. CDR3 nucleotides: TGTGCCAGCAGTGGGGGACAGGGGGCGGAGGGATCTGAAGCTTTCTTT. Together with reference TRBV25-1 and TRBJ1-1, the CDR3 gives the full variable domain: EADIYQTPRYLVIGTGKKITLECSQTMGHDKMYWYQQDPGMELHLIHYSYGVNSTEKGDLSSESTVSRIRTEHFPLTLESARPSHTSQYLCASSGGQGAEGSEAFFGQGTRLTVV.

This clonotype has more than one count but fewer than ten. The chain carries TRBV29-1 and TRBJ2-6, with 8 bases aligning to TRBD1. This CDR3 region has 17 residues. V dropped 4 bases and J dropped 0; count of bases not matched to a gene: 8. The germline V gene has CDR1 SQVTM and CDR2 ANQGSEA. The chain's CDR3 is CSVGTGTGISGANVLTF. Here the CDR3 DNA reads TGCAGCGTTGGAACCGGGACAGGTATCTCTGGGGCCAACGTCCTGACTTTC.

The chain links TRBV7-2 to TRBJ2-1; TRBD2 aligns across 11 bases. CDR1 is SGHTA, CDR2 FQGNSA, per germline. Losses at the gene ends were 4 bases for V and 5 bases for J; bases not matched to a gene: 10. CDR3 length: 17 residues. The CDR3 DNA is TGTGCCAGCAGCTCCTACCTACTAGCGGGAGTCCACAATGAGCAGTTCTTC. Translation: CASSSYLLAGVHNEQFF.

This chain uses TRBV5-6 with TRBJ2-1; 13 bases map to TRBD2. From germline, CDR1 is SGHDT and CDR2 YYEEEE. J gave up 14 bases and V 4 bases, and 9 bases lay outside the gene matches. This CDR3 is built from 14 residues. The CDR3 DNA reads TGTGCCAGCAGCCTAGGACTAGCGGGAGACAAAAAGTTCTTC. Its protein product is CASSLGLAGDKKFF.

A few counts support this clonotype. The chain is built from TRBV20-1 and TRBJ2-5, with no clear D. The CDR3 totals 13 residues. V was shortened by 4 bases and J by 1 base, with 10 bases between the two germline ends. Germline-derived CDR1 and CDR2 are DFQATT and SNEGSKA (reference sequence). The CDR3 DNA is TGCAGTGCTAAACGTCTAGGCCAAGAGACCCAGTACTTC. Protein: CSAKRLGQETQYF.

J is TRBJ2-5 and V is TRBV6-5, with TRBD1 matching over 7 bases. Germline lookup yields CDR1 MNHEY and CDR2 SVGAGI. V trimming: 6 bases; J trimming: 5 bases; junction bases outside the gene matches: 9. There are 14 residues in the CDR3. CDR3 DNA sequence: TGTGCCAGCAGCTACAGACAGGGCTTGGAGACCCAGTACTTC. Translation: CASSYRQGLETQYF.

V usage is TRBV5-5 and J usage is TRBJ1-5; D possibly corresponds to TRBD1 (5 bases). V dropped 1 base and J dropped 6 bases, with 14 bases sitting between them. The germline V gene encodes CDR1 SGHKS and CDR2 YYEKEE (reference sequence). There are 15 residues in the CDR3. The CDR3 coding sequence is TGTGCCAGCAGCTTGATAGGGGACCGGGTTCAGCCCCAGCATTTT. This codes for CASSLIGDRVQPQHF.

The chain links TRBV5-1 to TRBJ1-1; no clear D gene. The V gene's germline CDR1 is SGHRS and CDR2 YFSETQ. CDR3 size: 13 residues. Between the trimmed V and J ends, which lost 4 bases and 1 base, there was a span of 8 bases. CDR3 nucleotide sequence: TGCGCCAGCAGCAAGACACAGAACACTGAAGCTTTCTTT. As protein: CASSKTQNTEAFF.

This clonotype has ten or more counts. The J gene is TRBJ1-5, the V gene TRBV2, with 10 bases fitting TRBD1. V dropped 8 bases and J dropped 5; count of bases not matched to a gene: 3. Germline V lookup: CDR1 SNHLY, CDR2 FYNNEI. The length of the CDR3 is 13 residues. In DNA, the CDR3 is TGTGCCAGCTCGGGGACAGGGGATCAGCCCCAGCATTTT. This translates into CASSGTGDQPQHF. The variable domain in full, with the rest retrieved from reference TRBV2 and TRBJ1-5, is EPEVTQTPSHQVTQMGQEVILRCVPISNHLYFYWYRQILGQKVEFLVSFYNNEISEKSEIFDDQFSVERPDGSNFTLKIRSTKLEDSAMYFCASSGTGDQPQHFGDGTRLSIL.

The chain joins TRBV7-2 to TRBJ1-4, with 7 bases identical to TRBD1. CDR1 is SGHTA and CDR2 is FQGNSA in the germline V gene. This CDR3 has 15 amino acids. The junction had 9 bases not matched to a gene; V was cut back by 7 bases and J by 4 bases. CDR3 nucleotide sequence: TGTGCCAGCACCACAGGGGAGGTAGTTAATGAAAAACTGTTTTTT. It yields the protein CASTTGEVVNEKLFF.

At least ten counts were recorded for this clonotype. J is TRBJ2-2 and V is TRBV12-3 or TRBV12-4, with unresolved D. The CDR3 loop spans 13 amino acids. V was cut by 5 bases and J by 8 bases, with 12 bases left in between. CDR3 loop: CASSLRTRGELFF. The CDR3 bases are TGTGCCAGCAGTCTACGAACAAGGGGGGAGCTGTTTTTT.

The V gene is TRBV7-9, the J gene TRBJ1-1; D gene uncertain. V gave up 5 bases and J gave up 5 bases, with 12 bases separating them. Looked up from germline, CDR1 is SEHNR and CDR2 is FQNEAQ (reference sequence). The CDR3 is made up of 13 amino acids. The CDR3 sequence: CASSPYGETEAFF. CDR3 nucleotide sequence: TGTGCCAGCAGCCCTTACGGGGAAACTGAAGCTTTCTTT.

The chain couples TRBV29-1 to TRBJ1-1, with D perhaps matching TRBD1 (5 bases). The germline V and J ends were trimmed by 5 bases and 1 base, with 11 bases remaining between them. Per germline, CDR1 SQVTM and CDR2 ANQGSEA. CDR3 length: 13 residues. The CDR3 is CSVWRGTNTEAFF. The CDR3 DNA follows: TGCAGCGTTTGGCGGGGGACGAACACTGAAGCTTTCTTT.

This chain links TRBV6-1 with TRBJ2-4; a weak D match, TRBD2 (7 bases). V shed 6 bases and J shed 0 bases, with 18 bases lying between them. The CDR3 is 17 amino acids. CDR1 and CDR2 from the germline V gene are MNHNS and SASEGT. The CDR3 is CASRGLQGTQAKNIQYF. The CDR3 DNA reads TGTGCCAGCAGGGGACTACAGGGTACCCAAGCCAAAAACATTCAGTACTTC.

V gene TRBV20-1 combines with J gene TRBJ1-2; D ambiguous. Germline CDR1 and CDR2: DFQATT and SNEGSKA (reference sequence). The V and J ends lost 1 base and 8 bases respectively, with 17 bases between them. CDR3 size: 14 residues. The CDR3 loop is CSARVPAGRQGYTF. As DNA, the CDR3 is TGCAGTGCTAGAGTCCCGGCAGGTCGTCAGGGCTACACCTTC.

This chain connects TRBV6-2 or TRBV6-3 to TRBJ2-7; 7 nucleotides agree with TRBD2. CDR3 size: 16 residues. Germline CDR1 MNHEY, CDR2 SVGEGT. V lost 2 bases and J lost 7; bases outside the gene matches: 14. This CDR3 reads CASSYHPLATAGEQYV. In DNA, the CDR3 is TGTGCCAGCAGTTACCACCCACTAGCGACCGCGGGGGAGCAGTACGTC.

This clonotype showed up many times. The chain combines TRBV29-1 with TRBJ2-1, with 8 bases identical to TRBD1. The CDR3 spans 16 residues. V shed 4 bases, J shed 7 bases, and the junction held 15 bases outside the gene matches. CDR1 is SQVTM and CDR2 is ANQGSEA in the germline V gene. The CDR3 protein is CSVVRPPGGRGNEQFF. CDR3 coding DNA: TGCAGCGTTGTTAGGCCCCCAGGGGGCCGGGGGAATGAGCAGTTCTTC.

This clonotype was detected many times. The CDR3 spells CASSSGLAGGTYEQYF. Here the CDR3 DNA reads TGCGCCAGCAGTTCCGGACTAGCGGGAGGGACCTACGAGCAGTACTTC. The rearrangement links TRBV5-1 to TRBJ2-7; TRBD2 agrees at 15 bases. Germline lookup yields CDR1 SGHRS and CDR2 YFSETQ. The CDR3 covers 16 residues. V lost 5 bases to trimming and J lost 2 bases; unmatched junction nucleotides: 5.

The chain recombines TRBV29-1 with TRBJ2-4; D unresolved. V was trimmed by 3 bases and J by 2 bases, leaving 11 bases between them. Germline V gene lookup returns CDR1 SQVTM and CDR2 ANQGSEA. The CDR3 length is 14 residues. The CDR3 spells CSVEGRMTKNIQYF. CDR3 coding DNA: TGCAGCGTTGAGGGCAGGATGACCAAAAACATTCAGTACTTC. The complete variable domain, with remaining parts taken from reference TRBV29-1 and TRBJ2-4, reads SAVISQKPSRDICQRGTSLTIQCQVDSQVTMMFWYRQQPGQSLTLIATANQGSEATYESGFVIDKFPISRPNLTFSTLTVSNMSPEDSSIYLCSVEGRMTKNIQYFGAGTRLSVL.

The CDR3 loop is CASSEDQRGYNEQFF. The CDR3 region has the DNA TGTGCCAGCAGTGAAGATCAGCGGGGGTACAATGAGCAGTTCTTC. The chain couples TRBV6-1 to TRBJ2-1, with TRBD2 identical over 8 bases. V shed 1 base and J 4 bases; nucleotides not matched to a gene: 3. CDR3 length: 15 amino acids. Germline V lookup: CDR1 MNHNS, CDR2 SASEGT.

The chain has TRBV4-1 and TRBJ2-1; TRBD2 agrees at 12 bases. The J segment lost 10 bases and the V segment lost 1 base, leaving 5 bases of the junction unmatched. Germline V lookup: CDR1 MGHRA, CDR2 YSYEKL. There are 15 residues in the CDR3. CDR3 coding DNA: TGCGCCAGCAGCCAAGGACTAGCGGGAGACGGGGAGCAGTTCTTC. The encoded protein is CASSQGLAGDGEQFF.

This clonotype was found a few times. The chain is built from TRBV5-4 and TRBJ2-2; possible D gene TRBD2, 6 bases. The CDR3 consists of 14 residues. The ends were cut back, 2 bases at V and 6 bases at J, with 11 bases in the middle. The germline V gene has CDR1 SGHNT and CDR2 YYREEE (reference sequence). The CDR3 DNA sequence: TGTGCCAGCAGCTTCCCCGAGCGGGCCGGGGAGCTGTTTTTT. It specifies CASSFPERAGELFF.

This clonotype was seen a handful of times. The V and J genes are TRBV29-1 and TRBJ2-3; TRBD2 matches 10 bases. The CDR3 has 10 residues. From germline, CDR1 is SQVTM and CDR2 ANQGSEA. CDR3 nucleotides: TGCCGTAGCGGGAGGGATACGCAGTATTTT. It specifies CRSGRDTQYF.

V and J are TRBV6-1 and TRBJ1-1; tentative D call: TRBD1 (6 bases). Germline CDR1 and CDR2: MNHNS and SASEGT. V dropped 3 bases and J dropped 5 bases, with 19 bases sitting between them. The CDR3 extends over 16 amino acids. In nucleotides, the CDR3 is TGTGCCAGCAGTGAGGGACATCCGACTATTAGTACTGAAGCTTTCTTT. Translated, it gives CASSEGHPTISTEAFF.

The V gene is TRBV11-2, the J gene TRBJ2-5; D gene uncertain. CDR1 is SGHAT, CDR2 FQNNGV, per germline. V gave up 5 bases and J gave up 2 bases, with 12 bases separating them. The CDR3 is 14 residues long. The CDR3 sequence is CASSQRAAQETQYF. Written as DNA, the CDR3 is TGTGCCAGCAGCCAAAGGGCAGCGCAAGAGACCCAGTACTTC.

This clonotype was seen a few times. The chain is built from TRBV7-6 and TRBJ2-3; 8 bases are shared with TRBD1. The CDR3 spans 17 residues. J was trimmed by 0 bases and V by 4 bases; bases with no gene match: 9. Germline V CDR1 and CDR2: SGHVS, FNYEAQ. The CDR3 region is CASSSNNRGSSTDTQYF. CDR3 nucleotide sequence: TGTGCCAGCAGCTCAAACAACAGGGGGTCGAGCACAGATACGCAGTATTTT.

This clonotype turned up a few times. Here the CDR3 reads CASSYEKYEQYF. The DNA for the CDR3 is TGTGCCAGCAGTTACGAGAAGTACGAGCAGTACTTC. The rearrangement links TRBV6-6 to TRBJ2-7; D remains unclear. Trimming cost V 2 bases and J 4 bases, with 6 bases left between them. The CDR3 loop spans 12 amino acids. The V gene's germline CDR1 is MNHNY and CDR2 SVGAGI (reference sequence).

The chain uses TRBV3-1 and TRBJ1-1; D might be TRBD1 (5 bases). This CDR3 has 15 residues. Looked up from germline, CDR1 is LGHDT and CDR2 is YNNKEL (reference sequence). The ends were cut back, 3 bases at V and 0 bases at J, with 11 bases in the middle. CDR3 region: CASSQSDRMNTEAFF. In nucleotides, the CDR3 is TGTGCCAGCAGCCAGAGCGACAGAATGAACACTGAAGCTTTCTTT. The variable domain in full, with the rest retrieved from reference TRBV3-1 and TRBJ1-1, is DTAVSQTPKYLVTQMGNDKSIKCEQNLGHDTMYWYKQDSKKFLKIMFSYNNKELIINETVPNRFSPKSPDKAHLNLHINSLELGDSAVYFCASSQSDRMNTEAFFGQGTRLTVV.

This sequence joins TRBV2 and TRBJ1-5; 8 positions agree with TRBD1. The junction had 7 bases not matched to a gene; V was cut back by 4 bases and J by 5 bases. The CDR3 spans 15 residues. Per the germline V gene, CDR1 is SNHLY and CDR2 is FYNNEI. In DNA form, the CDR3 reads TGTGCCAGCAGTGGGGTCTCAGGGGGCCATCAGCCCCAGCATTTT. Protein sequence: CASSGVSGGHQPQHF.

The chain carries TRBV2 and TRBJ2-1; 9 bases fit TRBD2. The V and J ends lost 6 bases and 10 bases, in that order; junction bases with no gene match: 16. From germline, CDR1 is SNHLY and CDR2 FYNNEI. CDR3 length: 16 amino acids. The CDR3 sequence is CASRDYGGRAKTEQFF. As DNA, the CDR3 is TGTGCCAGCAGGGACTATGGCGGGAGGGCAAAAACCGAGCAGTTCTTC.

The chain is built from TRBV12-3 or TRBV12-4 and TRBJ1-5, with a tentative D call TRBD1 (6 bases). Trimming shortened V by 1 base and J by 7 bases, and 14 bases separated the two germline ends. The CDR3 has 15 residues. CDR3 DNA sequence: TGTGCCAGCAGTTTAGAACAGGGAGCGTTACAGCCCCAGCATTTT. Translation: CASSLEQGALQPQHF.

This clonotype was detected many times. V is TRBV20-1 and J is TRBJ1-5; D remains ambiguous. CDR3 size: 14 residues. V was pared by 4 bases and J by 0 bases, with 10 bases between. Germline CDR1 reads DFQATT; CDR2 reads SNEGSKA (reference sequence). The CDR3 DNA reads as TGCAGTGCTATTTCGGACCGTAGCAATCAGCCCCAGCATTTT. Translating it yields CSAISDRSNQPQHF.